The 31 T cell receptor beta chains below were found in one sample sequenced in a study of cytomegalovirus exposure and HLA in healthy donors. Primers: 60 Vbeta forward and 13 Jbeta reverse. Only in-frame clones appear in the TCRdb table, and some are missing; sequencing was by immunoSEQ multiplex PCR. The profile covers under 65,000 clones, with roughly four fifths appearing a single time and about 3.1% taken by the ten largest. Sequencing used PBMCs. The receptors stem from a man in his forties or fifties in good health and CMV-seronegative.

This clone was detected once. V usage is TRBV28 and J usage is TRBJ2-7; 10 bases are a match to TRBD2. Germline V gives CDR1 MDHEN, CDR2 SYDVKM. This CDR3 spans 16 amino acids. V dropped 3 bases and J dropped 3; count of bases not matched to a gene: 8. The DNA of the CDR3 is TGTGCCAGCAGTTTGCCTAGCGGGGGATATCTCTACGAGCAGTACTTC. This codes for CASSLPSGGYLYEQYF. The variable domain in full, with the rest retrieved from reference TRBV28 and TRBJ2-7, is DVKVTQSSRYLVKRTGEKVFLECVQDMDHENMFWYRQDPGLGLRLIYFSYDVKMKEKGDIPEGYSVSREKKERFSLILESASTNQTSMYLCASSLPSGGYLYEQYFGPGTRLTVT.

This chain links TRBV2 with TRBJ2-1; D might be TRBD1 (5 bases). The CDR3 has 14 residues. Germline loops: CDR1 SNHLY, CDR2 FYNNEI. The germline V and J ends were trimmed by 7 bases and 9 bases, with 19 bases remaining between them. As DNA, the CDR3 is TGTGCCAGCACCCTAAAGAGTGGGGCCGCTGAGCAGTTCTTC. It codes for CASTLKSGAAEQFF.

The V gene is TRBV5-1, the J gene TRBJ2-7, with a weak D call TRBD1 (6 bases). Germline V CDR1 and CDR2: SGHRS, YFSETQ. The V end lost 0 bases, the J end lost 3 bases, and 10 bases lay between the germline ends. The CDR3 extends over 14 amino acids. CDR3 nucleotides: TGCGCCAGCAGCTTGGACAGGGCGGACTACGAGCAGTACTTC. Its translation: CASSLDRADYEQYF.

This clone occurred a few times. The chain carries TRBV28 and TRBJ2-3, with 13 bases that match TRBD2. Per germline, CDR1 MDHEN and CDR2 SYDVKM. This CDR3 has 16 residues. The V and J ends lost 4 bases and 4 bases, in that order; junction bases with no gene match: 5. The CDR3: CASSSLAGGPADTQYF. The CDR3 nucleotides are TGTGCCAGCAGTTCACTAGCGGGGGGGCCGGCAGATACGCAGTATTTT.

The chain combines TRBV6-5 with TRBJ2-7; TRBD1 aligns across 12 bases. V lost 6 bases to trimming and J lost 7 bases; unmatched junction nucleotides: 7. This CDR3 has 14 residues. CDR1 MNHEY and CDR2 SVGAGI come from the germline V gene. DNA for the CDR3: TGTGCCAGCAGCCGGGACAGGGGGCTGGGAGAGCAGTACTTC. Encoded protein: CASSRDRGLGEQYF.

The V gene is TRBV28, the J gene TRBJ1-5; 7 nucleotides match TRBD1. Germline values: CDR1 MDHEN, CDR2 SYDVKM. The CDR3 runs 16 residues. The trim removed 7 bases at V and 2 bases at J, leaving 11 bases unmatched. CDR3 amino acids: CASNPTGAHGNQPQHF. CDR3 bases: TGTGCCAGCAACCCTACAGGGGCGCATGGCAATCAGCCCCAGCATTTT.

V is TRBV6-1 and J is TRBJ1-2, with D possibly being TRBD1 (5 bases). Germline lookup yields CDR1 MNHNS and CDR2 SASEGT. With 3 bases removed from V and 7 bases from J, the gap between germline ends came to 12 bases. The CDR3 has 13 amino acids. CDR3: CASSEGRAAGYTF. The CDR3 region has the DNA TGTGCCAGCAGTGAGGGCAGGGCGGCTGGCTACACCTTC.

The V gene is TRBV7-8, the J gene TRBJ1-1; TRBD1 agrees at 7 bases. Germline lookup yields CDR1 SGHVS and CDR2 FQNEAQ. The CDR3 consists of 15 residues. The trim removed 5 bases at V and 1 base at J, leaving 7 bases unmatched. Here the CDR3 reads CASSLIRTGNTEAFF. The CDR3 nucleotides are TGTGCCAGCAGCCTGATCAGGACAGGGAACACTGAAGCTTTCTTT. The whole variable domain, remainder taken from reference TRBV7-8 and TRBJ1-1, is GAGVSQSPRYKVAKRGQDVALRCDPISGHVSLFWYQQALGQGPEFLTYFQNEAQLDKSGLPSDRFFAERPEGSVSTLKIQRTQQEDSAVYLCASSLIRTGNTEAFFGQGTRLTVV.

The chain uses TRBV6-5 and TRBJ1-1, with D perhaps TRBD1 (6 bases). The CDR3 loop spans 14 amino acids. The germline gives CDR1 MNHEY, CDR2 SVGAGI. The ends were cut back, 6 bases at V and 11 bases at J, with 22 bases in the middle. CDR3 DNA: TGTGCCAGCAGCCCACAGGGTCCCACTACTGGGGCTTTCTTT. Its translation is CASSPQGPTTGAFF.

CDR3 amino acids: CALEGEGGVGYGYTF. The CDR3 coding sequence is TGTGCCTTGGAAGGGGAGGGGGGGGTTGGGTATGGCTACACCTTC. The gene calls are TRBV30 and TRBJ1-2, with a weak D call TRBD1 (6 bases). V lost 7 bases to trimming and J lost 5 bases, with 23 bases between them. The CDR3 has 15 amino acids. From germline, CDR1 is GTSNPN and CDR2 SVGIG (reference sequence).

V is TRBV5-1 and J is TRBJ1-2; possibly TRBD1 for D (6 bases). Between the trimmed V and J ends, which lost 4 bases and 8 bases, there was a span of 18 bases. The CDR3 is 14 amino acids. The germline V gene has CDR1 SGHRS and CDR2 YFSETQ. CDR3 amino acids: CASSLGQSRGGYTF. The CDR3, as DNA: TGCGCCAGCAGCCTAGGACAGTCCCGAGGAGGCTACACCTTC. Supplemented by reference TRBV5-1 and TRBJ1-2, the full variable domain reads KAGVTQTPRYLIKTRGQQVTLSCSPISGHRSVSWYQQTPGQGLQFLFEYFSETQRNKGNFPGRFSGRQFSNSRSEMNVSTLELGDSALYLCASSLGQSRGGYTFGSGTRLTVV.

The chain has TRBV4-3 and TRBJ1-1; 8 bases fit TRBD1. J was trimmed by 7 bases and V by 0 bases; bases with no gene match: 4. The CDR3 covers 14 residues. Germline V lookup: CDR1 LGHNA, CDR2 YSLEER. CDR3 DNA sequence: TGCGCCAGCAGCCAAGACAGGGGGCTGGGTGAAGCTTTCTTT. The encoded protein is CASSQDRGLGEAFF.

The DNA for the CDR3 is TGTGCCAGCAGCTACGGGGGGTTGTATGAGCAGTTCTTC. Encoded protein: CASSYGGLYEQFF. The chain carries TRBV6-5 and TRBJ2-1; 7 bases are a match to TRBD2. The V gene end was trimmed by 6 bases and the J gene end by 8 bases; junction bases not matched to a gene: 7. Germline CDR1 reads MNHEY; CDR2 reads SVGAGI. This CDR3 is built from 13 residues.

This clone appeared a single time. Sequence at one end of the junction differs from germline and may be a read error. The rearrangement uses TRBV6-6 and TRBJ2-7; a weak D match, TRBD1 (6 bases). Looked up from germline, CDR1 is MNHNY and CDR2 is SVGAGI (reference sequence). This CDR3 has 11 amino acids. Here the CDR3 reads CASSYKAGAIF. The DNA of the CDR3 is TGTGCCAGCAGTTATAAGGCAGGGGCGATTTTC.

The CDR3, as DNA: TGTGCCAGCAGTGACGCAGGGTTTAAAGACGAGCAGTACTTC. Translated, it gives CASSDAGFKDEQYF. The chain is built from TRBV6-1 and TRBJ2-7, with a possible D match to TRBD1 (5 bases). Germline V lookup: CDR1 MNHNS, CDR2 SASEGT. The ends were cut back, 3 bases at V and 5 bases at J, with 14 bases in the middle. The CDR3 sequence is 14 residues long.

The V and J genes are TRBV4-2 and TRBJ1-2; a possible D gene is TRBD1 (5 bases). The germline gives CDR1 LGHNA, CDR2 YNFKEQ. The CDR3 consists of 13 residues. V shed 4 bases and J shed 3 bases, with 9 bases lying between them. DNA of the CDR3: TGTGCCAGCAGCCGAGGACAAGACTATGGCTACACCTTC. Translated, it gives CASSRGQDYGYTF.

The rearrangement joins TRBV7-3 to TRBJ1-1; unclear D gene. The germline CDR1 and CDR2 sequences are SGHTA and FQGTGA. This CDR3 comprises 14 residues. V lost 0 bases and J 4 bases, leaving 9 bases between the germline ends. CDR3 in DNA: TGTGCCAGCAGCTTAACCCACAGCTCCACTGAAGCTTTCTTT. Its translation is CASSLTHSSTEAFF. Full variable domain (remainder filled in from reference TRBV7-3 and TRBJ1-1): GAGVSQTPSNKVTEKGKYVELRCDPISGHTALYWYRQSLGQGPEFLIYFQGTGAADDSGLPNDRFFAVRPEGSVSTLKIQRTERGDSAVYLCASSLTHSSTEAFFGQGTRLTVV.

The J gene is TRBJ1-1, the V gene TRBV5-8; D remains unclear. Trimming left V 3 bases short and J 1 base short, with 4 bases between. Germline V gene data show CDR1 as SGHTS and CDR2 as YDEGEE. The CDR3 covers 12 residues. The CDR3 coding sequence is TGTGCCAGCAGCTATAAGAACACTGAAGCTTTCTTT. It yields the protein CASSYKNTEAFF.

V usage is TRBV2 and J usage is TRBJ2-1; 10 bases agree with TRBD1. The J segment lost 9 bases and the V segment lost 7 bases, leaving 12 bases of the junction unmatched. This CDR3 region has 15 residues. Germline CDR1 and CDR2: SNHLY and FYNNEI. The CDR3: CASTRDRGRLGEQFF. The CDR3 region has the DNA TGTGCCAGCACCCGGGACAGGGGTCGTTTAGGTGAGCAGTTCTTC. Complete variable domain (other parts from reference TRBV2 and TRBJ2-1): EPEVTQTPSHQVTQMGQEVILRCVPISNHLYFYWYRQILGQKVEFLVSFYNNEISEKSEIFDDQFSVERPDGSNFTLKIRSTKLEDSAMYFCASTRDRGRLGEQFFGPGTRLTVL.

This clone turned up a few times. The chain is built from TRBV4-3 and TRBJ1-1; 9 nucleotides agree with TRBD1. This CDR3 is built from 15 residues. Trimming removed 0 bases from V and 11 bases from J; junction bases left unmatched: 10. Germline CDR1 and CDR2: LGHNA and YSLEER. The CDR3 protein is CASSQDKRWTGEAFF. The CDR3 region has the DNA TGCGCCAGCAGCCAAGACAAGAGGTGGACAGGGGAGGCTTTCTTT.

The chain's CDR3 is CASRDEGQGIYEQYF. CDR3 coding DNA: TGCGCCAGCAGAGATGAGGGACAGGGGATCTACGAGCAGTACTTC. The rearrangement links TRBV5-1 to TRBJ2-7; 10 nucleotides agree with TRBD1. CDR3 length equals 15 residues. With 5 bases clipped from V and 3 bases from J, the junction kept 8 bases outside the gene matches. Germline assignment: CDR1 SGHRS and CDR2 YFSETQ.

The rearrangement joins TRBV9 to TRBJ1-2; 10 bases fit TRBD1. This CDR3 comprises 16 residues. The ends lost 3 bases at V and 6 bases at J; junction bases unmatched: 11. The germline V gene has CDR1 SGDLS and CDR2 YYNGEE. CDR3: CASSDLGTGETDGYTF. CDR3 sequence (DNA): TGTGCCAGCAGCGACCTCGGGACAGGGGAAACAGATGGCTACACCTTC.

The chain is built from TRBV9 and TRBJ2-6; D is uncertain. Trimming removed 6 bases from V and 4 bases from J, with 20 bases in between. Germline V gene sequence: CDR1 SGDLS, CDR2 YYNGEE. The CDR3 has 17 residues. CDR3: CASTDSPARPGANVLTF. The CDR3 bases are TGTGCCAGCACCGATAGCCCCGCTAGGCCCGGGGCCAACGTCCTGACTTTC.

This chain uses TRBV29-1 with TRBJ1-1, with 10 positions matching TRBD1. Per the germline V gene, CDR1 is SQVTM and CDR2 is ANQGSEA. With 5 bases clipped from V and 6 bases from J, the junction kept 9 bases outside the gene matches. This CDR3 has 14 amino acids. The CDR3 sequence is CSVLLGQGMAEAFF. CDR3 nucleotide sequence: TGCAGCGTTCTGCTGGGACAGGGGATGGCTGAAGCTTTCTTT.

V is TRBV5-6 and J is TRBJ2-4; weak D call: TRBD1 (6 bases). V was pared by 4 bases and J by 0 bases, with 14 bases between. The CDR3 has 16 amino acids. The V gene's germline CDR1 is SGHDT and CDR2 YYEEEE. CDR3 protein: CASSQDRSTAKNIQYF. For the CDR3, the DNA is TGTGCCAGCAGCCAAGACAGGAGCACAGCCAAAAACATTCAGTACTTC.

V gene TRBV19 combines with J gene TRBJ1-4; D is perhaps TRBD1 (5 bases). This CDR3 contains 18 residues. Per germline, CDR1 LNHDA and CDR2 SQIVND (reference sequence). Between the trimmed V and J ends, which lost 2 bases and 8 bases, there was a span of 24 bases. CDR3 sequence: CASSISRQGGGRGEKLFF. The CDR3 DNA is TGTGCCAGTAGTATATCAAGGCAGGGAGGAGGTCGGGGAGAAAAACTGTTTTTT.

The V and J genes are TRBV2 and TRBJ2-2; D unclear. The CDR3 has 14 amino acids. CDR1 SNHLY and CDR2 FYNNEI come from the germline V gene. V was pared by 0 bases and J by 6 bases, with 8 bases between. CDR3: CASSEARGPGELFF. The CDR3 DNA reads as TGTGCCAGCAGTGAAGCGCGAGGTCCCGGGGAGCTGTTTTTT.

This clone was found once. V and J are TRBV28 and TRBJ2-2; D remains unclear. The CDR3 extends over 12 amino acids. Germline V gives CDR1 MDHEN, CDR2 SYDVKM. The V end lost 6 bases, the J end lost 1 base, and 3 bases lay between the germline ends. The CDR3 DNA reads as TGTGCCAGCAGGAGGAACACCGGGGAGCTGTTTTTT. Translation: CASRRNTGELFF.

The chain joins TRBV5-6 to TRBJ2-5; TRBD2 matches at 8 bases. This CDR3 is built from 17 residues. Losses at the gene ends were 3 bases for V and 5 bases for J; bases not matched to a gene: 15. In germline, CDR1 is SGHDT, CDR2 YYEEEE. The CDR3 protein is CASSSTIGLALGETQYF. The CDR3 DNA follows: TGTGCCAGCAGCTCAACTATCGGACTAGCTTTAGGGGAGACCCAGTACTTC.

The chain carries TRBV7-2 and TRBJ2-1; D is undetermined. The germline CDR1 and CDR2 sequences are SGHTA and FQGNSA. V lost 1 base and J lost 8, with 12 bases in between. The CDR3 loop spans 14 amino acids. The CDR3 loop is CASSLDGGYDEQFF. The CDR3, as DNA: TGTGCCAGCAGCTTAGATGGCGGCTATGATGAGCAGTTCTTC. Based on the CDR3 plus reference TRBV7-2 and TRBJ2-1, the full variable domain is GAGVSQSPSNKVTEKGKDVELRCDPISGHTALYWYRQSLGQGLEFLIYFQGNSAPDKSGLPSDRFSAERTGGSVSTLTIQRTQQEDSAVYLCASSLDGGYDEQFFGPGTRLTVL.

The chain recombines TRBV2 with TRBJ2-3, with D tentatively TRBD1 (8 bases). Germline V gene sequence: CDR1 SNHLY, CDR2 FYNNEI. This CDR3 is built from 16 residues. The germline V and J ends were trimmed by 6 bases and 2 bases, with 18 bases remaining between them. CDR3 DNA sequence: TGTGCCAGCAGAGAAAAGCGGGACAGGACCACAGATACGCAGTATTTT. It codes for CASREKRDRTTDTQYF.